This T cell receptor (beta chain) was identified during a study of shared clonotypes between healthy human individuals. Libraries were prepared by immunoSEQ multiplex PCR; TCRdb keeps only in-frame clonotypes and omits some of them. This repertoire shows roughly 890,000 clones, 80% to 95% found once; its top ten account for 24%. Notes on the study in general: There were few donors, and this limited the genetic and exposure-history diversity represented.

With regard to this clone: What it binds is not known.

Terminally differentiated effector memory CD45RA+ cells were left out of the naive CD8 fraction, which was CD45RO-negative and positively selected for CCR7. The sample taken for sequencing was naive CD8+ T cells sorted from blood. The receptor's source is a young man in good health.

As DNA, the CDR3 is TGTGCCAGCAGCTTAGATGCCAGCAATCAGCCCCAGCATTTT. This codes for CASSLDASNQPQHF. This chain joins TRBV7-9 and TRBJ1-5; D gene ambiguous. The CDR3 extends over 14 amino acids. Germline CDR1 SEHNR, CDR2 FQNEAQ (reference sequence). V lost 1 base to trimming and J lost 1 base, with 5 bases between them.